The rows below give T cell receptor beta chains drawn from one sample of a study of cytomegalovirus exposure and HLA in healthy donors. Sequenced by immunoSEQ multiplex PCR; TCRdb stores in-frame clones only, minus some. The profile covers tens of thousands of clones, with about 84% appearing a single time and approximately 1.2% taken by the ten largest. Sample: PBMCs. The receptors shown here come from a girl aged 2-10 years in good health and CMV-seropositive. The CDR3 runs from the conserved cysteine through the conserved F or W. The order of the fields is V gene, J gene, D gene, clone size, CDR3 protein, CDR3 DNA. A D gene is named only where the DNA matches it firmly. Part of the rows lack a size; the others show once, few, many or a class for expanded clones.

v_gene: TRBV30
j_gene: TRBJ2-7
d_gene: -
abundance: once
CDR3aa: CAWTRGYYEQYF
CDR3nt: TGTGCCTGGACTCGCGGATACTACGAGCAGTACTTC

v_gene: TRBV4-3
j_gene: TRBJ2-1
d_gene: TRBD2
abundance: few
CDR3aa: CASSVGLDSHEQFF
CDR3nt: TGCGCCAGCAGCGTGGGACTAGATTCCCATGAGCAGTTCTTC

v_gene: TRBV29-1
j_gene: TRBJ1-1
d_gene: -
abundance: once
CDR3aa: CSVSSYILEAFF
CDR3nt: TGCAGCGTGTCCTCCTATATACTTGAAGCTTTCTTT

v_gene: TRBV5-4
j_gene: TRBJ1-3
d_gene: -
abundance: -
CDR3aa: CASSLWGENTIYF
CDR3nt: TGTGCCAGCAGCTTGTGGGGGGAAAACACCATATATTTT

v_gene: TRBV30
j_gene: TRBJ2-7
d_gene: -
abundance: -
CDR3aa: CAWAGGTYYERQYF
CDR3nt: TGTGCCTGGGCAGGGGGGACTTACTACGAGCGGCAGTACTTC

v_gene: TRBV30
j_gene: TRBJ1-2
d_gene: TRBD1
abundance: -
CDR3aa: CAWSVVGTGGGYTF
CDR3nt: TGTGCCTGGAGTGTAGTGGGGACAGGTGGAGGCTACACCTTC

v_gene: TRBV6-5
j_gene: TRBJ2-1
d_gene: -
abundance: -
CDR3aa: CASRHPGANEQFF
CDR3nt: TGTGCCAGCAGACATCCGGGAGCAAATGAGCAGTTCTTC

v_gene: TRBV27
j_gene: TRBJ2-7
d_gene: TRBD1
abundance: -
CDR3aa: CASSFLQGAHEQYF
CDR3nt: TGTGCCAGCAGTTTCCTACAGGGGGCCCACGAGCAGTACTTC

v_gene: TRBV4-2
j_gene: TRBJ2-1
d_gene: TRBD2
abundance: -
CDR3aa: CASSQDLAGAVNEQFF
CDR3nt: TGTGCCAGCAGCCAAGACCTAGCGGGAGCGGTCAATGAGCAGTTCTTC

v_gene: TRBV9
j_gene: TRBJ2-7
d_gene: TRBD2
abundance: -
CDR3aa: CASSVGLAGDLDEQYF
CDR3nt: TGTGCCAGCAGCGTAGGACTAGCGGGAGACCTCGACGAGCAGTACTTC

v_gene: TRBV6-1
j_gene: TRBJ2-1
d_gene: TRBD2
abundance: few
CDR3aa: CASSGAPGGNEQFF
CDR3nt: TGTGCCAGCAGCGGGGCTCCGGGAGGCAATGAGCAGTTCTTC

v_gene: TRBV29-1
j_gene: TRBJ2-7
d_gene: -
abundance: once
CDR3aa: CSVLGDNTNYEQYF
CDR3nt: TGCAGCGTTCTCGGGGACAATACTAACTACGAGCAGTACTTC

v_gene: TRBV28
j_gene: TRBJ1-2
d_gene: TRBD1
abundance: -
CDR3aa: CASRVDRARGYTF
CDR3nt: TGTGCCAGCAGGGTAGACAGGGCGCGGGGCTACACCTTC

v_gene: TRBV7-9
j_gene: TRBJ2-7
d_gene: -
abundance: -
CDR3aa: CASSLVGSADEQYF
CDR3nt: TGTGCCAGCAGCTTAGTCGGGAGCGCGGACGAGCAGTACTTC

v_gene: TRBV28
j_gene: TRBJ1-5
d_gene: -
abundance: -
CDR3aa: CASNQGRQPQHF
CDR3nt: TGTGCCAGCAACCAAGGGAGGCAGCCCCAGCATTTT

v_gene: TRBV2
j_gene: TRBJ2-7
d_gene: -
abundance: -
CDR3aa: CASSDTFGVLSSYEQYF
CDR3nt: TGTGCCAGCAGTGATACGTTCGGGGTTCTTAGCTCCTACGAGCAGTACTTC

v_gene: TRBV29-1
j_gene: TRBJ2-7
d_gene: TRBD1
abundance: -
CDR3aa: CSVGGQAGSYEQYF
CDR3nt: TGCAGCGTTGGGGGACAGGCGGGCTCCTACGAGCAGTACTTC

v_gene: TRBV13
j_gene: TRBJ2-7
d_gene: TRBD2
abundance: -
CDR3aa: CASSFSAPPGGSGEQYF
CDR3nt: TGTGCCAGCAGCTTCAGCGCGCCTCCGGGAGGGTCGGGCGAGCAGTACTTC

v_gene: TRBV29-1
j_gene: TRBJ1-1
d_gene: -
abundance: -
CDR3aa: CSVTGRGMNTEAFF
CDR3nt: TGCAGCGTTACAGGGAGAGGAATGAACACTGAAGCTTTCTTT

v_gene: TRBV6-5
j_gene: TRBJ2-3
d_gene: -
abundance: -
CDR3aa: CASRFLGGDTQYF
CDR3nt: TGTGCCAGCAGATTCCTGGGAGGCGATACGCAGTATTTT

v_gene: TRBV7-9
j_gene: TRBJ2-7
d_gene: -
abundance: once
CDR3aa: CASSLELGGDYEQYF
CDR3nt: TGTGCCAGCAGCTTAGAGTTGGGCGGGGACTACGAGCAGTACTTC

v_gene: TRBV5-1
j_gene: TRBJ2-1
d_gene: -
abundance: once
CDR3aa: CASSLTSGPYNEQFF
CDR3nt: TGCGCCAGCAGCTTGACGAGCGGCCCCTACAATGAGCAGTTCTTC

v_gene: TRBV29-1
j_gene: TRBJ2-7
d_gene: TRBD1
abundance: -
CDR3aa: CSVEIWDRGNEQYF
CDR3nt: TGCAGCGTTGAAATTTGGGACAGGGGTAACGAGCAGTACTTC

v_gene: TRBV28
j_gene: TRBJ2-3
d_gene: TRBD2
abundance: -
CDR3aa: CASSSSGGPTDTQYF
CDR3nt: TGTGCCAGCAGTTCTAGCGGAGGACCCACAGATACGCAGTATTTT

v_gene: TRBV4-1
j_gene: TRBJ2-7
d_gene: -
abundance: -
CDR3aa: CASSQATGGHEQYF
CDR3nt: TGCGCCAGCAGCCAAGCGACAGGAGGCCACGAGCAGTACTTC

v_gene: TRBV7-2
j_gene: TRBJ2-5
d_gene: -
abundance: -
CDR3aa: CASSLSETQYF
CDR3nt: TGTGCCAGCAGCTTGAGTGAGACCCAGTACTTC

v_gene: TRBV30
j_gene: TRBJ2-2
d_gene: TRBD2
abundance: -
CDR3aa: CAWSVSPSGGELFF
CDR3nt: TGTGCCTGGAGTGTATCTCCTAGCGGCGGGGAGCTGTTTTTT

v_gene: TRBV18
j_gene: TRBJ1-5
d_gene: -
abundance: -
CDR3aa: CASSEVSGNQPQHF
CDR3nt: TGTGCCAGCTCAGAGGTTTCGGGCAATCAGCCCCAGCATTTT

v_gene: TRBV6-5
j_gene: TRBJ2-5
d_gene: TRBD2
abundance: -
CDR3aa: CASSLAGVGGTQYF
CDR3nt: TGTGCCAGCAGTCTAGCGGGAGTCGGGGGGACCCAGTACTTC

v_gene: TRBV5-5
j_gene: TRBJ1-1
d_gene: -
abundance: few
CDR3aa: CASSLGEGANTEAFF
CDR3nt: TGTGCCAGCAGCTTGGGCGAAGGGGCCAACACTGAAGCTTTCTTT

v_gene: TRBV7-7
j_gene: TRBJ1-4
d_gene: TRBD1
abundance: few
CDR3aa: CASSSGQDEELFF
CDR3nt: TGTGCTAGCAGCTCAGGACAGGATGAGGAACTGTTTTTT

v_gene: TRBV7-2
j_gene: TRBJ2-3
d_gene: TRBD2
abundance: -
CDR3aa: CASSFHSGRVTDTQYF
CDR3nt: TGTGCCAGCAGCTTCCATAGCGGGAGGGTTACAGATACGCAGTATTTT

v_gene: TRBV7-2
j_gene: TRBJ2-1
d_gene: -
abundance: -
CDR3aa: CASSEGGNEQFF
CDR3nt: TGTGCCAGCAGCGAGGGCGGTAATGAGCAGTTCTTC

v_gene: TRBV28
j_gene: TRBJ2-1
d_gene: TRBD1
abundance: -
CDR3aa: CASSFQTGGFDEQFF
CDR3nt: TGTGCCAGCAGTTTTCAGACAGGGGGATTCGATGAGCAGTTCTTC

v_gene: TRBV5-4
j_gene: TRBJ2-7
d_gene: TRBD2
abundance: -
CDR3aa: CASRYRDYRDEQYF
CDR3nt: TGTGCCAGCAGGTACCGGGACTACCGTGACGAGCAGTACTTC

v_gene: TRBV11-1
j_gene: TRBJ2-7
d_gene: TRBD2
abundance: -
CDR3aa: CASSPPSPLADEQYF
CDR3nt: TGTGCCAGCAGCCCACCAAGTCCCCTAGCGGACGAGCAGTACTTC

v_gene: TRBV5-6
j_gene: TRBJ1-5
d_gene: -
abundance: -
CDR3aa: CASSLSSLNQPQHF
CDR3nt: TGTGCCAGCAGCTTGTCTTCCCTGAATCAGCCCCAGCATTTT

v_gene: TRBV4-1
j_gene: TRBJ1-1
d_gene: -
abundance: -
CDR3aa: CASSQYLPGQNTEAFF
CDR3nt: TGCGCCAGCAGCCAATACCTTCCAGGGCAGAACACTGAAGCTTTCTTT

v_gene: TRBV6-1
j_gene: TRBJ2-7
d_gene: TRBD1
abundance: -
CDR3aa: CASSGTGGAYEQYF
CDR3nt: TGTGCCAGCAGTGGGACAGGGGGCGCGTACGAGCAGTACTTC

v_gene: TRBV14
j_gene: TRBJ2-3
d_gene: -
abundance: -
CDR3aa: CASSQGVTDTQYF
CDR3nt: TGTGCCAGCAGCCAAGGAGTTACAGATACGCAGTATTTT

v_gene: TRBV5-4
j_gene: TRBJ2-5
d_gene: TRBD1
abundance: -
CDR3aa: CASIPRGQETQYF
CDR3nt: TGTGCCAGCATCCCCAGGGGGCAAGAGACCCAGTACTTC

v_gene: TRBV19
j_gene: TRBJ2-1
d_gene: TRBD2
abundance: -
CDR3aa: CASRQSGTSFDEQFF
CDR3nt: TGTGCCAGTAGACAGAGCGGGACTTCCTTCGATGAGCAGTTCTTC

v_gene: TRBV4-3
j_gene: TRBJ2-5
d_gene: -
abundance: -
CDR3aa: CASSQEIAEETQYF
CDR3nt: TGCGCCAGCAGCCAAGAAATAGCGGAAGAGACCCAGTACTTC

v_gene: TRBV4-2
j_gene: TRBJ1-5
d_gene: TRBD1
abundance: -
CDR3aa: CASSQTGGSNQPQHF
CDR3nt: TGTGCCAGCAGCCAAACAGGGGGAAGCAATCAGCCCCAGCATTTT

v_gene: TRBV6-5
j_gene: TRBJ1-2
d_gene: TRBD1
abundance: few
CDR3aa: CASSYVDRVGGYTF
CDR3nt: TGTGCCAGCAGTTACGTGGACAGGGTGGGTGGCTACACCTTC

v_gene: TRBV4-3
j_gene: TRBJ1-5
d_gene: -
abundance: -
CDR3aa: CASSQTATDFRQPQHF
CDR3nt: TGCGCCAGCAGCCAGACGGCGACGGACTTTCGTCAGCCCCAGCATTTT

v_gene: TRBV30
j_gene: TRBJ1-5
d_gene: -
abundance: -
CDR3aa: CAWSVQQGQPQNF
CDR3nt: TGTGCCTGGAGTGTACAGCAGGGGCAGCCCCAGAATTTT

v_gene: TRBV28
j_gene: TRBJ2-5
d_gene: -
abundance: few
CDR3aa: CASSTGFQETQYF
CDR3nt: TGTGCCAGCAGTACGGGATTCCAAGAGACCCAGTACTTC

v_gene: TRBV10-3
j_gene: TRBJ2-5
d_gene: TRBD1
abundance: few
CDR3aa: CAIGDREETQYF
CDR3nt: TGTGCCATCGGGGACAGGGAAGAGACCCAGTACTTC

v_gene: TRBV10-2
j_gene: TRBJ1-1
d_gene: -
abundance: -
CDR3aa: CASSESSGLSAFF
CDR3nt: TGCGCCAGCAGTGAGTCATCAGGACTATCCGCTTTCTTT

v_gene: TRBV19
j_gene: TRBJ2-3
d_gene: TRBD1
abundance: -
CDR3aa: CASSMLRTGDTQYF
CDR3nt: TGTGCCAGTAGTATGCTCCGGACAGGGGATACGCAGTATTTT

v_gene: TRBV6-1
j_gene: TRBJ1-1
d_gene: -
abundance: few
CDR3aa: CASSEETLNTEAFF
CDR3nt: TGTGCCAGCAGTGAGGAGACTTTGAACACTGAAGCTTTCTTT

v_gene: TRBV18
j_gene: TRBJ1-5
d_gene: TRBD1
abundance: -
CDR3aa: CASSPIPGQGNQPQHF
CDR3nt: TGTGCCAGCTCACCCATTCCAGGACAGGGCAATCAGCCCCAGCATTTT

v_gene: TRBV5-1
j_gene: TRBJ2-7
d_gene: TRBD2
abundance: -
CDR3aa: CASSLASGSPHEQYF
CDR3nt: TGCGCCAGCAGCTTGGCCAGCGGGAGTCCCCACGAGCAGTACTTC

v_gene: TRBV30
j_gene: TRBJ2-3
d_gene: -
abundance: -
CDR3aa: CAWSVQGTDTQYF
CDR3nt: TGTGCCTGGAGTGTACAGGGCACAGATACGCAGTATTTT

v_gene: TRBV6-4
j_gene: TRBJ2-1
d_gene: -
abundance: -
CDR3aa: CASSEGAHNEQFF
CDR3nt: TGTGCCAGCAGTGAGGGAGCGCACAATGAGCAGTTCTTC

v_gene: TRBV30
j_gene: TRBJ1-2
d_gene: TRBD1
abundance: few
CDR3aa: CAWSQGATYGYTF
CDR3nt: TGTGCCTGGTCACAGGGGGCTACCTATGGCTACACCTTC